A selection of T cell receptor beta chains follows, all from one sample in a study of CD8+CD57+ T cells in acquired aplastic anemia. Each CDR3 protein is one row after TCRdb ran MiXCR on the reads. The sample contains approximately 170,000 distinct CDR3 sequences, more than 45% of which appear only once. Sequencing was carried out using sorted CD4+, CD8+, or CD8+CD57+ T cells (not recorded which) from PBMCs. All receptors come from a human donor with aplastic anemia. Each CDR3 is given with its conserved first and last residue. The D gene is left open where the match is weak. Clone sizes are given selectively: once, few, many, or a class where the clone is expanded.

V gene: TRBV29-1; J gene: TRBJ1-3; D gene: .; clone size: once; CDR3 protein: CSVRGTSGNTIYF; CDR3 DNA: TGCAGCGTTAGGGGGACCTCTGGAAACACCATATATTTT
V gene: TRBV29-1; J gene: TRBJ2-1; D gene: TRBD2; clone size: .; CDR3 protein: CSVEGWRLASYNEQFF; CDR3 DNA: TGCAGCGTTGAGGGTTGGAGACTAGCCTCCTACAATGAGCAGTTCTTC
V gene: TRBV10-3; J gene: TRBJ1-5; D gene: .; clone size: .; CDR3 protein: CASNALPGTLISNQPQHF; CDR3 DNA: TGTGCCAGCAACGCACTTCCCGGGACACTTATTAGCAATCAGCCCCAGCATTTT
V gene: TRBV12-3/TRBV12-4; J gene: TRBJ2-3; D gene: TRBD2; clone size: .; CDR3 protein: CASSPRLRGGVDTQYF; CDR3 DNA: TGTGCCAGCAGCCCCCGTTTGCGGGGGGGCGTAGATACGCAGTATTTT
V gene: TRBV24-1; J gene: TRBJ2-3; D gene: TRBD2; clone size: many; CDR3 protein: CATSDLKRGFTDTQYF; CDR3 DNA: TGTGCCACCAGTGATTTGAAGCGGGGGTTCACAGATACGCAGTATTTT
V gene: TRBV6-2/TRBV6-3; J gene: TRBJ2-4; D gene: TRBD1; clone size: few; CDR3 protein: CASNRGKNIQYF; CDR3 DNA: TGTGCCAGCAACAGGGGCAAAAACATTCAGTACTTC
V gene: TRBV10-2; J gene: TRBJ2-1; D gene: .; clone size: .; CDR3 protein: CASRPRGGRNEQFF; CDR3 DNA: TGCGCCAGCAGGCCCCGGGGAGGCCGCAATGAGCAGTTCTTC
V gene: TRBV20-1; J gene: TRBJ1-6; D gene: TRBD1; clone size: few; CDR3 protein: CSATSGQALNSPLHF; CDR3 DNA: TGCAGTGCTACGTCCGGACAGGCTCTAAATTCACCCCTCCACTTT
V gene: TRBV20-1; J gene: TRBJ2-5; D gene: .; clone size: many; CDR3 protein: CAGVGGETQYF; CDR3 DNA: TGCGCCGGGGTAGGAGGAGAGACCCAGTACTTC
V gene: TRBV5-1; J gene: TRBJ2-5; D gene: .; clone size: many; CDR3 protein: CASAELTGQETQYF; CDR3 DNA: TGCGCCAGCGCCGAGTTGACAGGCCAAGAGACCCAGTACTTC
V gene: TRBV9; J gene: TRBJ2-3; D gene: .; clone size: .; CDR3 protein: CASSPKITGVDDTQYF; CDR3 DNA: TGTGCCAGCAGCCCAAAGATAACGGGGGTTGACGATACGCAGTATTTT
V gene: TRBV10-3; J gene: TRBJ2-3; D gene: TRBD2; clone size: .; CDR3 protein: CAISRLAESTDTQYF; CDR3 DNA: TGTGCCATCAGCCGACTAGCGGAGTCCACAGATACGCAGTATTTT
V gene: TRBV5-5; J gene: TRBJ2-3; D gene: .; clone size: many; CDR3 protein: CASSFQGRTDTQYF; CDR3 DNA: TGTGCCAGCAGCTTTCAGGGGCGCACAGATACGCAGTATTTT
V gene: TRBV24-1; J gene: TRBJ1-5; D gene: .; clone size: many; CDR3 protein: CATQEGFNQPQHF; CDR3 DNA: TGTGCCACCCAGGAGGGTTTTAATCAGCCCCAGCATTTT
V gene: TRBV3-1; J gene: TRBJ1-6; D gene: .; clone size: many; CDR3 protein: CASSRTENSPLHF; CDR3 DNA: TGTGCCAGCAGCCGGACAGAAAATTCACCCCTCCACTTT
V gene: TRBV7-8; J gene: TRBJ1-1; D gene: .; clone size: few; CDR3 protein: CASSIDDFNTEAFF; CDR3 DNA: TGTGCCAGCAGCATAGACGACTTTAACACTGAAGCTTTCTTT
V gene: TRBV7-2; J gene: TRBJ1-2; D gene: TRBD1; clone size: many; CDR3 protein: CASSIDRPGGVGANYGYTF; CDR3 DNA: TGTGCCAGCAGCATCGATCGGCCAGGGGGCGTAGGGGCTAACTATGGCTACACCTTC
V gene: TRBV15; J gene: TRBJ2-3; D gene: TRBD2; clone size: .; CDR3 protein: CATSRRLAGVTDTQYF; CDR3 DNA: TGTGCCACCAGCAGACGACTAGCGGGGGTCACAGATACGCAGTATTTT
V gene: TRBV20-1; J gene: TRBJ2-3; D gene: TRBD2; clone size: .; CDR3 protein: CSARGLAVDTQYF; CDR3 DNA: TGCAGTGCTAGAGGACTAGCGGTTGATACGCAGTATTTT
V gene: TRBV20-1; J gene: TRBJ2-4; D gene: .; clone size: few; CDR3 protein: CSALLGDLAKNIQYF; CDR3 DNA: TGCAGTGCTCTCCTTGGGGACTTAGCCAAAAACATTCAGTACTTC
V gene: TRBV18; J gene: TRBJ2-3; D gene: TRBD1; clone size: .; CDR3 protein: CASSPRTGQGSETQYF; CDR3 DNA: TGTGCCAGCTCACCACGAACAGGACAGGGTTCAGAGACGCAGTATTTT
V gene: TRBV29-1; J gene: TRBJ1-2; D gene: .; clone size: many; CDR3 protein: CSVDITGHYGYTF; CDR3 DNA: TGCAGCGTTGATATCACAGGGCACTATGGCTACACCTTC
V gene: TRBV15; J gene: TRBJ1-1; D gene: .; clone size: once; CDR3 protein: CATSRVRGQTEAFF; CDR3 DNA: TGTGCCACCAGCAGAGTGAGGGGCCAGACTGAAGCTTTCTTT
V gene: TRBV6-1; J gene: TRBJ1-6; D gene: .; clone size: .; CDR3 protein: CASSEKWAGDSPLHF; CDR3 DNA: TGTGCCAGCAGTGAAAAGTGGGCAGGGGATTCACCCCTCCACTTT
V gene: TRBV19; J gene: TRBJ1-5; D gene: .; clone size: .; CDR3 protein: CATSSNRESYEHF; CDR3 DNA: TGTGCCACCAGTAGTAACAGGGAATCCTACGAGCATTTT
V gene: TRBV25-1; J gene: TRBJ2-1; D gene: TRBD1; clone size: .; CDR3 protein: CASSPRQGGNEQFF; CDR3 DNA: TGTGCCAGCTCACCAAGACAGGGGGGCAATGAGCAGTTCTTC
V gene: TRBV29-1; J gene: TRBJ2-7; D gene: .; clone size: once; CDR3 protein: CSGGYSSYEQYF; CDR3 DNA: TGCAGCGGGGGATATAGCTCCTACGAGCAGTACTTC
V gene: TRBV12-3/TRBV12-4; J gene: TRBJ2-2; D gene: .; clone size: .; CDR3 protein: CAGSLLTSGELFF; CDR3 DNA: TGTGCCGGCAGTTTGCTAACTAGCGGGGAGCTGTTTTTT
V gene: TRBV19; J gene: TRBJ2-4; D gene: .; clone size: .; CDR3 protein: CASSTLAYNGQYF; CDR3 DNA: TGTGCCAGTAGTACCCTAGCGTACAATGGGCAGTACTTC
V gene: TRBV19; J gene: TRBJ2-5; D gene: TRBD1; clone size: once; CDR3 protein: CASRPTGGTETQYF; CDR3 DNA: TGTGCCAGTAGACCTACAGGGGGAACAGAGACCCAGTACTTC
V gene: TRBV15; J gene: TRBJ1-6; D gene: TRBD1; clone size: .; CDR3 protein: CATSRDRGANSPLHF; CDR3 DNA: TGTGCCACCAGCAGAGACAGGGGGGCGAATTCACCCCTCCACTTT
V gene: TRBV4-3; J gene: TRBJ1-6; D gene: .; clone size: many; CDR3 protein: CASSSHPQGNNSPLHF; CDR3 DNA: TGCGCCAGCAGCTCTCACCCACAGGGAAATAATTCACCCCTCCACTTT
V gene: TRBV2; J gene: TRBJ2-6; D gene: TRBD1; clone size: .; CDR3 protein: CARGTGGGGGANVLTF; CDR3 DNA: TGTGCCAGAGGGACAGGGGGCGGCGGCGGGGCCAACGTCCTGACTTTC
V gene: TRBV11-1; J gene: TRBJ1-2; D gene: TRBD1; clone size: many; CDR3 protein: CASSPITGTGGGYGYTF; CDR3 DNA: TGTGCCAGCAGCCCAATCACCGGGACAGGGGGTGGCTATGGCTACACCTTC
V gene: TRBV29-1; J gene: TRBJ2-7; D gene: .; clone size: once; CDR3 protein: CSVVVADSYEQYF; CDR3 DNA: TGCAGCGTTGTGGTAGCGGACAGCTACGAGCAGTACTTC
V gene: TRBV25-1; J gene: TRBJ2-1; D gene: TRBD2; clone size: .; CDR3 protein: CASSLAGGRSEQFF; CDR3 DNA: TGTGCCAGCAGTCTAGCGGGGGGGAGGTCTGAGCAGTTCTTC
V gene: TRBV19; J gene: TRBJ2-7; D gene: TRBD1; clone size: many; CDR3 protein: CASSMGQGNEQYF; CDR3 DNA: TGTGCCAGTAGTATGGGACAGGGGAACGAGCAGTACTTC
V gene: TRBV27; J gene: TRBJ2-7; D gene: TRBD1; clone size: many; CDR3 protein: CASSSGQGRSYEQYF; CDR3 DNA: TGTGCCAGCAGCAGCGGACAGGGGAGGTCCTACGAGCAGTACTTC
V gene: TRBV12-3/TRBV12-4; J gene: TRBJ1-6; D gene: .; clone size: .; CDR3 protein: CASSRQAHNSPLHF; CDR3 DNA: TGTGCCAGCAGCCGACAGGCCCATAATTCACCCCTCCACTTT
V gene: TRBV2; J gene: TRBJ2-3; D gene: .; clone size: many; CDR3 protein: CASRWNEQDTQYF; CDR3 DNA: TGTGCCAGCAGGTGGAACGAGCAGGATACGCAGTATTTT
V gene: TRBV12-5; J gene: TRBJ1-1; D gene: .; clone size: many; CDR3 protein: CASGLGRGAEAFF; CDR3 DNA: TGTGCTAGTGGCCTTGGTAGGGGGGCTGAAGCTTTCTTT
V gene: TRBV10-3; J gene: TRBJ2-7; D gene: TRBD1; clone size: few; CDR3 protein: CASSPGTESPEQYF; CDR3 DNA: TGTGCCAGCAGTCCCGGGACAGAGTCCCCCGAGCAGTACTTC
V gene: TRBV15; J gene: TRBJ1-2; D gene: .; clone size: few; CDR3 protein: CATSGRQAYLGYTF; CDR3 DNA: TGTGCCACCAGCGGGCGACAGGCCTATTTGGGCTACACCTTC
V gene: TRBV5-6; J gene: TRBJ1-2; D gene: TRBD1; clone size: many; CDR3 protein: CASSLQGAGNYGYTF; CDR3 DNA: TGTGCCAGCAGCCTACAGGGGGCGGGTAACTATGGCTACACCTTC
V gene: TRBV24-1; J gene: TRBJ2-1; D gene: TRBD2; clone size: .; CDR3 protein: CATSDSVAGLNEQFF; CDR3 DNA: TGTGCCACCAGTGATTCGGTAGCGGGGCTCAATGAGCAGTTCTTC
V gene: TRBV5-1; J gene: TRBJ2-5; D gene: .; clone size: .; CDR3 protein: CASSFGGGRQETQYF; CDR3 DNA: TGCGCCAGCAGCTTTGGTGGGGGGCGGCAAGAGACCCAGTACTTC